Each of the 17 T cell receptor beta chains below was sequenced from the same sample in a study of chemoradiotherapy in HPV16-positive cancers. Repertoires were generated with immunoSEQ multiplex PCR, while TCRdb's copy carries only in-frame clones and drops some. There are thousands of clones in the sample; about 80% occur only once, and approximately 35% lies in the top ten. The specimen was taken from a patient who underwent chemoradiotherapy. Receptors originate from a human donor with HPV-associated anogenital cancer.

The V call is TRBV10-1, the J call TRBJ1-6, with D possibly TRBD1 on 6 matching bases. Looked up from germline, CDR1 is WNHNN and CDR2 is SYGVQD (reference sequence). The CDR3 sequence is 15 residues long. Trimming took off 6 bases at V and 10 bases at J, with 19 bases between the two ends. The DNA for the CDR3 is TGCGCCAGCAGCCCCTCACAGGGTGAGGGATCACCCCTCCACTTT. Protein sequence: CASSPSQGEGSPLHF.

The J gene is TRBJ2-7, the V gene TRBV4-3; TRBD1 matches at 9 bases. The ends lost 0 bases at V and 5 bases at J; junction bases unmatched: 2. The germline CDR1 and CDR2 sequences are LGHNA and YSLEER. The CDR3 spans 14 residues. The CDR3 loop is CASSQDGDRDEQYF. The CDR3 coding sequence is TGCGCCAGCAGCCAAGATGGGGACAGGGACGAGCAGTACTTC.

Of note for this clone: A far larger clone is one nucleotide away, so this likely arose from a read error. The chain links TRBV7-8 to TRBJ1-1; D gene ambiguous. This CDR3 region has 12 residues. Germline V gene data show CDR1 as SGHVS and CDR2 as FQNEAQ. Trimming left V 1 base short and J 4 bases short, with 4 bases between. The CDR3 region has the DNA TGTGCCAGCAGCTTAGGGGCCACTGAAGCTTTCTTT. Its protein is CASSLGATEAFF.

The V call is TRBV19, the J call TRBJ1-5; TRBD1 matches at 7 bases. CDR1 is LNHDA and CDR2 is SQIVND in the germline V gene (reference sequence). Trimming took 5 bases from V and 6 from J; bases not matched to a gene: 13. The CDR3 has 16 residues. CDR3 region: CASSGGTAGFGQPQHF. Here the CDR3 DNA reads TGTGCCAGTAGTGGTGGGACAGCTGGATTCGGTCAGCCCCAGCATTTT.

This chain joins TRBV5-1 and TRBJ1-6; TRBD1 might be the D (6 bases). V was pared by 4 bases and J by 8 bases, with 13 bases between. CDR3 length: 14 residues. Germline V lookup: CDR1 SGHRS, CDR2 YFSETQ. The CDR3 protein is CASSLGQSYSPLHF. Written as DNA, the CDR3 is TGCGCCAGCAGCCTCGGACAGTCGTATTCACCCCTCCACTTT.

The J gene is TRBJ1-2, the V gene TRBV6-5; D is unresolved. Between the trimmed V and J ends, which lost 4 bases and 2 bases, there was a span of 11 bases. The CDR3 consists of 14 residues. Germline CDR1 and CDR2: MNHEY and SVGAGI. The CDR3 nucleotides are TGTGCCAGCAGTTCACGGACGGAAAACTATGGCTACACCTTC. It specifies CASSSRTENYGYTF.

The chain uses TRBV7-8 and TRBJ1-3; D is ambiguous. In germline, CDR1 is SGHVS, CDR2 FQNEAQ. V lost 5 bases, J lost 0 bases, and 17 bases lay in between. CDR3 size: 17 residues. CDR3 coding DNA: TGTGCCAGCAGCCGGACCAGCGCGGGAGGCTCTGGAAACACCATATATTTT. Protein: CASSRTSAGGSGNTIYF.

The chain employs TRBV4-1 and TRBJ2-3; 10 bases line up with TRBD2. Germline V gene sequence: CDR1 MGHRA, CDR2 YSYEKL. This CDR3 contains 17 residues. With V trimmed by 4 bases and J by 1 base, 8 bases remained unmatched. The CDR3 region has the DNA TGCGCCAGCAGCCCCTCCCTAGCGGGGGCTCGCACAGATACGCAGTATTTT. Translating gives CASSPSLAGARTDTQYF.

The chain has TRBV29-1 and TRBJ2-2, with 8 bases that match TRBD2. The ends lost 7 bases at V and 1 base at J; junction bases unmatched: 5. Germline V gene lookup returns CDR1 SQVTM and CDR2 ANQGSEA. The CDR3 has 14 residues. The CDR3 reads CSANLAGNTGELFF. The CDR3 nucleotides are TGCAGCGCTAACCTAGCGGGGAACACCGGGGAGCTGTTTTTT.

The rearrangement uses TRBV9 and TRBJ2-2; D may be TRBD1 (7 bases). Germline V gene data show CDR1 as SGDLS and CDR2 as YYNGEE. There are 16 residues in the CDR3. V gave up 0 bases and J gave up 4 bases, with 13 bases separating them. CDR3 in amino acids: CASSVAQGGFTGELFF. The CDR3 DNA follows: TGTGCCAGCAGCGTAGCTCAGGGGGGTTTCACCGGGGAGCTGTTTTTT.

The rearrangement links TRBV7-6 to TRBJ1-4; D gene uncertain. CDR3 length equals 16 residues. CDR1 is SGHVS, CDR2 FNYEAQ, per germline. Trimming stripped 3 bases from V and 0 bases from J, with 11 bases between. The CDR3 DNA is TGTGCCAGCAGCTTCGGCGGCGCTGCAACTAATGAAAAACTGTTTTTT. This sequence encodes CASSFGGAATNEKLFF. Full variable domain (remainder filled in from reference TRBV7-6 and TRBJ1-4): GAGVSQSPRYKVTKRGQDVALRCDPISGHVSLYWYRQALGQGPEFLTYFNYEAQQDKSGLPNDRFSAERPEGSISTLTIQRTEQRDSAMYRCASSFGGAATNEKLFFGSGTQLSVL.

This clone has only one observation. The chain uses TRBV4-3 and TRBJ1-6, with D unclear. V dropped 1 base and J dropped 7 bases, with 11 bases sitting between them. Germline V gene sequence: CDR1 LGHNA, CDR2 YSLEER. The CDR3 covers 15 residues. The CDR3 sequence: CASSQGSLHNSPLHF. Written as DNA, the CDR3 is TGCGCCAGCAGCCAAGGGTCCTTGCACAATTCACCCCTCCACTTT.

The chain employs TRBV10-3 and TRBJ1-5; tentative D call: TRBD1 (6 bases). The germline V gene encodes CDR1 ENHRY and CDR2 SYGVKD. The germline V and J ends were trimmed by 3 bases and 2 bases, with 26 bases remaining between them. The CDR3 is 20 residues long. CDR3 amino acids: CAISENPPRGVGARNQPQHF. DNA of the CDR3: TGTGCCATCAGTGAAAATCCTCCGCGGGGTGTGGGGGCTCGCAATCAGCCCCAGCATTTT.

The chain couples TRBV15 to TRBJ1-5; perhaps TRBD1 as D (6 bases). With 0 bases removed from V and 3 bases from J, the gap between germline ends came to 18 bases. Germline-derived CDR1 and CDR2 are LNHNV and YYDKDF (reference sequence). CDR3 length: 18 amino acids. The CDR3 sequence: CATSRDLQGRDNNQPQHF. The CDR3, as DNA: TGTGCCACCAGCAGAGATCTTCAGGGAAGGGACAACAATCAGCCCCAGCATTTT.

The rearrangement links TRBV7-3 to TRBJ2-2; tentatively, D is TRBD2 (5 bases). Per the germline V gene, CDR1 is SGHTA and CDR2 is FQGTGA. Trimming took off 5 bases at V and 8 bases at J, with 15 bases between the two ends. CDR3 length: 14 residues. CDR3 residues: CASSNTRAAGELFF. The CDR3 DNA reads TGTGCCAGCAGCAATACTAGGGCGGCGGGGGAGCTGTTTTTT.

The chain uses TRBV4-1 and TRBJ2-2; D remains unclear. CDR3 length equals 14 residues. V was clipped by 1 base and J by 5 bases, with 8 bases between them. Per germline, CDR1 MGHRA and CDR2 YSYEKL. The CDR3 DNA follows: TGCGCCAGCAGCCAAGGTCGGGCGACCGGGGAGCTGTTTTTT. Protein: CASSQGRATGELFF.

The chain joins TRBV13 to TRBJ1-1, with a tentative D call TRBD1 (6 bases). The CDR3 extends over 12 amino acids. Trimming pared 5 bases from V and 6 bases from J, leaving 10 bases between. The germline V gene encodes CDR1 PRHDT and CDR2 FYEKMQ (reference sequence). CDR3 bases: TGTGCCAGCAGCCCCCAGGGGCCTGAAGCTTTCTTT. Translated, it gives CASSPQGPEAFF.